The 14 T cell receptor beta chains below come from one sample, sequenced in a study of T cells in narcolepsy. The table came from immunoSEQ multiplex PCR; TCRdb's copy has only in-frame clones and leaves some out. The table records 26,000 or so clones, approximately 78% of them present only once. The sequenced sample was CD45RA- memory CD4+ T cells from PBMCs. The receptors derive from a human donor with narcolepsy.

The chain is built from TRBV7-2 and TRBJ2-7, with 8 bases identical to TRBD2. The length of the CDR3 is 16 residues. The V and J ends lost 5 bases and 0 bases, in that order; junction bases with no gene match: 9. Germline assignment: CDR1 SGHTA and CDR2 FQGNSA. CDR3 in amino acids: CASSRRGGGNSYEQYF. CDR3 bases: TGTGCCAGCAGCCGAAGAGGCGGGGGGAACTCCTACGAGCAGTACTTC.

The chain couples TRBV18 to TRBJ1-5; D is possibly TRBD1 (5 bases). V was pared by 5 bases and J by 0 bases, with 14 bases between. This CDR3 region has 16 residues. The germline V gene encodes CDR1 KGHSH and CDR2 LQKENI. The CDR3 DNA sequence: TGTGCCAGCTCAGAAAATGGGGCGGGTAGCAATCAGCCCCAGCATTTT. Translation gives CASSENGAGSNQPQHF.

This chain joins TRBV6-5 and TRBJ2-5; the match to TRBD2 covers 8 bases. Germline V gives CDR1 MNHEY, CDR2 SVGAGI. CDR3 length: 14 amino acids. Losses at the gene ends were 6 bases for V and 3 bases for J; bases not matched to a gene: 6. The DNA of the CDR3 is TGTGCCAGCAGACCCGGACTAGCAAAAGAGACCCAGTACTTC. Protein product: CASRPGLAKETQYF.

The chain combines TRBV7-9 with TRBJ1-4; a weak D match, TRBD1 (6 bases). This CDR3 is built from 15 residues. V dropped 2 bases and J dropped 4 bases, with 11 bases sitting between them. The germline gives CDR1 SEHNR, CDR2 FQNEAQ (reference sequence). Here the CDR3 reads CASSLWTAVNEKLFF. CDR3 nucleotide sequence: TGTGCCAGCAGCTTATGGACAGCCGTTAATGAAAAACTGTTTTTT.

This sequence joins TRBV5-5 and TRBJ1-5; no reliable D call. The CDR3 runs to 15 residues. Germline CDR1 and CDR2: SGHKS and YYEKEE (reference sequence). V was trimmed by 4 bases and J by 0 bases, leaving 11 bases between them. CDR3 in amino acids: CASSPRQNSNQPQHF. CDR3 bases: TGTGCCAGCAGCCCCAGGCAAAATAGCAATCAGCCCCAGCATTTT.

The rearrangement joins TRBV5-1 to TRBJ2-7, with D perhaps matching TRBD2 (5 bases). Germline V CDR1 and CDR2: SGHRS, YFSETQ. The V end was cut by 0 bases, the J end by 6 bases, with 16 bases between. The CDR3 sequence is 15 residues long. CDR3 DNA: TGCGCCAGCAGCTTGGACAGTCCGGGGATTCTCGAGCAGTACTTC. It encodes CASSLDSPGILEQYF.

V usage is TRBV19 and J usage is TRBJ1-1, with D perhaps matching TRBD1 (5 bases). CDR3 length: 13 residues. Germline assignment: CDR1 LNHDA and CDR2 SQIVND (reference sequence). Trimming took 5 bases from V and 3 from J, leaving 10 bases between them. The CDR3 sequence is CASSPGRDTEAFF. DNA of the CDR3: TGTGCCAGTAGTCCAGGGAGAGACACTGAAGCTTTCTTT.

As DNA, the CDR3 is TGTGCCAGTAGTACTAGCGGGGGGGCCCTCTCCTACGAGCAGTACTTC. The encoded protein is CASSTSGGALSYEQYF. The rearrangement uses TRBV19 and TRBJ2-5; 12 bases line up with TRBD2. With the DNA end fitting TRBJ2-7 better, the J assignment may be wrong. The germline CDR1 and CDR2 sequences are LNHDA and SQIVND (reference sequence). There are 16 residues in the CDR3.

The chain couples TRBV6-4 to TRBJ1-2; D possibly corresponds to TRBD1 (5 bases). Trimming removed 9 bases from V and 3 bases from J, with 17 bases in between. The V gene's germline CDR1 is MRHNA and CDR2 SNTAGT. This CDR3 spans 14 amino acids. CDR3 region: CARFPATGHYGYTF. CDR3 nucleotides: TGTGCCAGATTCCCGGCAACAGGACACTATGGCTACACCTTC.

The chain carries TRBV10-1 and TRBJ2-2; tentatively, D is TRBD2 (7 bases). Deletions cut 3 bases from V and 1 base from J, with 9 bases between. Germline V gives CDR1 WNHNN, CDR2 SYGVQD (reference sequence). The length of the CDR3 is 15 residues. In DNA form, the CDR3 reads TGCGCCAGCAGTGACGGGGGGCGGAACACCGGGGAGCTGTTTTTT. Translation: CASSDGGRNTGELFF.

The J gene is TRBJ2-3, the V gene TRBV14; 10 bases match TRBD2. Germline V lookup: CDR1 SGHDN, CDR2 FVKESK. The CDR3 contains 15 residues. V was clipped by 4 bases and J by 6 bases; unmatched bases: 7. The chain's CDR3 is CASSRNLAGADTQYF. The CDR3 region has the DNA TGTGCCAGCAGCCGCAATCTAGCGGGGGCGGATACGCAGTATTTT.

The chain employs TRBV29-1 and TRBJ2-1, with 10 bases matching TRBD2. This CDR3 region has 14 residues. The junction had 11 bases not matched to a gene; V was cut back by 5 bases and J by 10 bases. Germline-derived CDR1 and CDR2 are SQVTM and ANQGSEA. The CDR3 DNA reads as TGCAGCGTTCGTTCGAGCGGGGGGGCGGGAGAGCAGTTCTTC. Translating it yields CSVRSSGGAGEQFF.

The V gene is TRBV5-1, the J gene TRBJ2-3; perhaps TRBD2 as D (7 bases). V gave up 1 base and J gave up 2 bases, with 14 bases separating them. The CDR3 is 16 residues long. The germline V gene encodes CDR1 SGHRS and CDR2 YFSETQ. Here the CDR3 reads CASSLTRGALTDTQYF. The CDR3 region has the DNA TGCGCCAGCAGCTTGACCCGGGGGGCCCTCACAGATACGCAGTATTTT.

This chain links TRBV7-2 with TRBJ2-7; 8 bases match TRBD1. Germline trimming cut 2 bases from V and 3 bases from J; bases unmatched to any gene: 3. The CDR3 length is 14 residues. The germline CDR1 and CDR2 sequences are SGHTA and FQGNSA. The DNA of the CDR3 is TGTGCCAGCAGCTTAACCACAGGGGGCTACGAGCAGTACTTC. Translating gives CASSLTTGGYEQYF.